This T cell receptor (beta chain) was recovered during a study of blood T cells in healthy people across ages. CDR1 and CDR2 from the germline V gene are SGHRS and YFSETQ. The V gene lost 0 bases and the J gene lost 4 bases, with 10 bases spanning the gap. The CDR3 covers 14 residues. Note on this clonotype: Its antigen is not known.

Whole-study findings and limits: Measured against age, TCR beta diversity per million T cells decreased in a roughly linear manner.

Primers used in a second PCR of about 6 to 12 cycles were a sample-barcoded 5' primer and a J-beta primer mix. TCRdb reprocessed the 5' RACE reads with MiXCR, giving one entry per CDR3 protein. Altogether about 1.8 million distinct CDR3 sequences are present, roughly 52% being singletons, with the ten largest covering around 2.1%. The sample consisted of blood. This clonotype originated in a woman aged 40 to 49 in good health. This chain links TRBV5-1 with TRBJ1-2; maybe TRBD1 (5 bases). The chain's CDR3 is CASSLGQSRYGYTF. The CDR3 coding sequence is TGCGCCAGCAGCTTGGGACAGTCTCGCTATGGCTACACCTTC.